This T cell receptor beta chain was sequenced for a study of blood T cell repertoires in COVID-19. This CDR3 is 14 amino acids long. V lost 2 bases, J lost 4 bases, and 11 bases lay in between. The germline V gene has CDR1 MNHEY and CDR2 SMNVEV (reference sequence). Some clones are missing from TCRdb's copy, which holds only in-frame ones; the method was immunoSEQ multiplex PCR. The data hold around 290,000 clones, with approximately 90% observed a single time. The sequencing sample was made of PBMCs or T cells enriched from blood (not recorded which). V gene TRBV27 combines with J gene TRBJ1-1, with no clear D. The clonotype comes from a woman under 40 who had recovered from COVID-19. CDR3 sequence (DNA): TGTGCCAGCAGTTTAGGCCAAGGGAGCACTGAAGCTTTCTTT. Translation gives CASSLGQGSTEAFF.